Following are 2 T cell receptor beta chains from one sample sequenced in a study of blood T cells in healthy people across ages. Using a J-beta primer mix together with a sample-barcoded 5' primer, a second PCR was run for roughly 6 to 11 cycles. MiXCR was run by TCRdb on the 5' RACE reads, yielding one entry per CDR3 protein. The data hold roughly 680,000 distinct CDR3 sequences, with about 21% observed a single time. Sequenced sample: blood. These receptors were obtained from a man in his 70s in good health.

The chain recombines TRBV7-2 with TRBJ2-7; 9 positions match TRBD2. CDR1 and CDR2 from the germline V gene are SGHTA and FQGNSA. J gave up 3 bases and V 5 bases, and 8 bases lay outside the gene matches. The CDR3 totals 15 residues. This CDR3 is CASSTGASGIYEQYF. The CDR3 nucleotides read TGTGCCAGCAGCACAGGTGCTAGCGGGATCTACGAGCAGTACTTC.

This clonotype was seen ten or more times. The chain uses TRBV20-1 and TRBJ1-2; 7 bases map to TRBD1. V was clipped by 8 bases and J by 12 bases; unmatched bases: 12. Germline lookup yields CDR1 DFQATT and CDR2 SNEGSKA (reference sequence). The CDR3 extends over 11 amino acids. The CDR3 DNA follows: TGCAGTTTCGGGACAGTCGCCACGAACACCTTC. It codes for CSFGTVATNTF.